This passage covers 32 T cell receptor beta chains from one sample sequenced in a study of T cell responses to AZD1222 COVID-19 vaccine. Profiling relied on immunoSEQ multiplex PCR, and the TCRdb table lists in-frame clones only, not all of them. Seen here are about 140,000 clones, more than 85% observed once, and the top ten hold over 0.9%. The sequencing used peripheral blood, collected on day 0 of MenACWY control vaccination. These receptors originate from an adult in good health.

The chain carries TRBV30 and TRBJ1-1, with D possibly being TRBD1 (5 bases). This CDR3 has 14 residues. Germline loops: CDR1 GTSNPN, CDR2 SVGIG (reference sequence). Trimming removed 0 bases from V and 0 bases from J, with 8 bases in between. CDR3 amino acids: CAWSVGVMNTEAFF. The CDR3 bases are TGTGCCTGGAGTGTGGGGGTAATGAACACTGAAGCTTTCTTT.

This chain connects TRBV5-5 to TRBJ1-2; 8 bases fit TRBD1. From germline, CDR1 is SGHKS and CDR2 YYEKEE (reference sequence). J gave up 5 bases and V 3 bases, and 6 bases lay outside the gene matches. The CDR3 extends over 14 amino acids. The CDR3 region is CASSWDQGAYGYTF. The CDR3 region has the DNA TGTGCCAGCAGCTGGGACCAGGGGGCTTATGGCTACACCTTC.

This chain joins TRBV6-5 and TRBJ1-2; 8 positions match TRBD1. CDR1 and CDR2 from the germline V gene are MNHEY and SVGAGI. V was clipped by 6 bases and J by 4 bases; unmatched bases: 7. This CDR3 has 14 amino acids. CDR3 region: CASSRGLEGYGYTF. The CDR3 region has the DNA TGTGCCAGCAGCAGGGGGCTCGAAGGCTATGGCTACACCTTC.

The chain carries TRBV19 and TRBJ1-5; 11 bases fit TRBD1. Germline assignment: CDR1 LNHDA and CDR2 SQIVND (reference sequence). With V trimmed by 4 bases and J by 6 bases, 11 bases remained unmatched. This CDR3 has 17 amino acids. The CDR3 sequence: CASSTTLGTGGSQPQHF. In DNA form, the CDR3 reads TGTGCCAGTAGTACAACCCTTGGGACAGGGGGGAGTCAGCCCCAGCATTTT.

The gene calls are TRBV5-1 and TRBJ1-2; possibly TRBD1 for D (5 bases). V was pared by 4 bases and J by 1 base, with 8 bases between. The length of the CDR3 is 13 residues. Germline V gene sequence: CDR1 SGHRS, CDR2 YFSETQ. CDR3 residues: CASSGHSNYGYTF. DNA of the CDR3: TGCGCCAGCAGCGGACACAGTAACTATGGCTACACCTTC.

The rearrangement uses TRBV27 and TRBJ2-7; TRBD2 might be the D (6 bases). The CDR3 loop spans 18 amino acids. Germline lookup yields CDR1 MNHEY and CDR2 SMNVEV (reference sequence). V gave up 3 bases and J gave up 0 bases, with 21 bases separating them. Written as DNA, the CDR3 is TGTGCCAGCAGTTTTTTCTCCCCGGGACTGACGAGCTCCTACGAGCAGTACTTC. It yields the protein CASSFFSPGLTSSYEQYF.

The chain carries TRBV3-1 (or the pseudogene TRBV3-2) and TRBJ2-3, with TRBD2 identical over 7 bases. V was clipped by 1 base and J by 2 bases; unmatched bases: 9. Looked up from germline, CDR1 is LGHDT and CDR2 is YNNKEL (reference sequence). The CDR3 covers 17 residues. CDR3 in DNA: TGTGCCAGCAGCCAAGGAGAGGGAGCGGGGCTCACAGATACGCAGTATTTT. It encodes CASSQGEGAGLTDTQYF.

This chain joins TRBV29-1 and TRBJ2-5; no clear D gene. CDR1 and CDR2 from the germline V gene are SQVTM and ANQGSEA. V lost 6 bases to trimming and J lost 0 bases, with 11 bases between them. The CDR3 totals 13 residues. This CDR3 is CSVGRMYQETQYF. In nucleotides, the CDR3 is TGCAGCGTCGGACGGATGTACCAAGAGACCCAGTACTTC.

The chain links TRBV27 to TRBJ1-2; 7 positions match TRBD1. Unmatched junction bases numbered 11, after V lost 6 bases and J lost 4 bases. Germline CDR1 reads MNHEY; CDR2 reads SMNVEV (reference sequence). The length of the CDR3 is 15 residues. CDR3 region: CASSSGQAESYGYTF. The CDR3 nucleotides read TGTGCCAGCAGCTCAGGACAGGCAGAAAGCTATGGCTACACCTTC.

The CDR3 DNA reads as TGTGCCAGCAGCCCTTCGGAAACCTATGGCTACACCTTC. The encoded protein is CASSPSETYGYTF. The V call is TRBV7-9, the J call TRBJ1-2; D unresolved. The ends were cut back, 5 bases at V and 4 bases at J, with 11 bases in the middle. From germline, CDR1 is SEHNR and CDR2 FQNEAQ (reference sequence). The CDR3 covers 13 residues.

This clone was counted once. The chain combines TRBV12-3 or TRBV12-4 with TRBJ1-3; D remains ambiguous. Between the trimmed V and J ends, which lost 6 bases and 7 bases, there was a span of 13 bases. The CDR3 sequence is 13 residues long. The chain's CDR3 is CASRKGSLNTIYF. DNA of the CDR3: TGTGCCAGCAGGAAGGGTTCCCTCAACACCATATATTTT.

V is TRBV6-2 or TRBV6-3 and J is TRBJ1-1; D uncertain. V was pared by 2 bases and J by 2 bases, with 9 bases between. CDR3 length equals 14 residues. Germline lookup yields CDR1 MNHEY and CDR2 SVGEGT. The CDR3 DNA follows: TGTGCCAGCAGTTACGGAGTCAGTAACACTGAAGCTTTCTTT. This codes for CASSYGVSNTEAFF.

The chain employs TRBV11-1 and TRBJ2-3, with D possibly TRBD1 on 5 matching bases. This CDR3 is built from 15 residues. Between the trimmed V and J ends, which lost 3 bases and 0 bases, there was a span of 10 bases. The germline V gene encodes CDR1 SGHAT and CDR2 FQDESV (reference sequence). The CDR3 bases are TGTGCCAGCAGCTTGGTCAGGGCGAGCACAGATACGCAGTATTTT. Its protein is CASSLVRASTDTQYF.

This clone was seen a single time. The V call is TRBV4-2, the J call TRBJ2-7; 8 nucleotides agree with TRBD2. Germline values: CDR1 LGHNA, CDR2 YNFKEQ. The CDR3 has 15 residues. The J segment lost 7 bases and the V segment lost 4 bases, leaving 12 bases of the junction unmatched. CDR3: CASSLLSGGPGEQYF. The CDR3 DNA is TGTGCCAGCAGCCTTCTTTCGGGAGGGCCTGGGGAGCAGTACTTC.

V is TRBV9 and J is TRBJ1-3; D perhaps matches TRBD1 (6 bases). Germline V gives CDR1 SGDLS, CDR2 YYNGEE. Trimming stripped 1 base from V and 0 bases from J, with 14 bases between. CDR3 length: 17 residues. This CDR3 reads CASSVSSQGPSGNTIYF. As DNA, the CDR3 is TGTGCCAGCAGCGTAAGCTCTCAGGGGCCCTCTGGAAACACCATATATTTT.

V is TRBV5-6 and J is TRBJ1-1; a weak D match, TRBD1 (6 bases). The CDR3 is 15 residues long. V was cut by 5 bases and J by 1 base, with 15 bases left in between. Germline-derived CDR1 and CDR2 are SGHDT and YYEEEE. The CDR3 spells CASRLPGTPNTEAFF. DNA of the CDR3: TGTGCCAGCAGACTGCCTGGGACACCGAACACTGAAGCTTTCTTT.

This chain uses TRBV24-1 with TRBJ1-1, with a weak D call TRBD1 (6 bases). CDR1 and CDR2 (germline): KGHDR, SFDVKD. CDR3 length equals 16 residues. Trimming cost V 5 bases and J 5 bases, with 20 bases left between them. CDR3 sequence (DNA): TGTGCCACCAGTGGGCTCGGGGAAGGGGGACGGACTGAAGCTTTCTTT. It translates to CATSGLGEGGRTEAFF.

J is TRBJ2-3 and V is TRBV27, with D hard to call. The germline CDR1 and CDR2 sequences are MNHEY and SMNVEV (reference sequence). The V and J ends lost 3 bases and 0 bases respectively, with 7 bases between them. The CDR3 length is 14 residues. Here the CDR3 DNA reads TGTGCCAGCAGTTTGTGGGGTAGCACAGATACGCAGTATTTT. Translating it yields CASSLWGSTDTQYF.

V usage is TRBV7-9 and J usage is TRBJ2-7, with a weak D call TRBD2 (6 bases). The CDR3 consists of 15 residues. V dropped 0 bases and J dropped 6 bases, with 15 bases sitting between them. From germline, CDR1 is SEHNR and CDR2 FQNEAQ (reference sequence). CDR3 amino acids: CASSLAAGRSVEQYF. The CDR3 nucleotides are TGTGCCAGCAGCTTAGCGGCAGGGAGGTCGGTCGAGCAGTACTTC.

This rearrangement joins TRBV5-1 to TRBJ2-1; D might be TRBD2 (5 bases). The CDR3 consists of 13 residues. V lost 0 bases and J lost 7, with 8 bases in between. Germline assignment: CDR1 SGHRS and CDR2 YFSETQ. The CDR3 DNA reads as TGCGCCAGCAGCTTGGAGCGGCTGAATGAGCAGTTCTTC. It is translated as CASSLERLNEQFF.

The rearrangement joins TRBV19 to TRBJ1-5; TRBD1 matches at 9 bases. The germline CDR1 and CDR2 sequences are LNHDA and SQIVND (reference sequence). The CDR3 is 16 amino acids. V was pared by 10 bases and J by 6 bases, with 16 bases of the junction left unmatched. The CDR3 is CATETGTGLVSQPQHF. For the CDR3, the DNA is TGTGCCACCGAGACTGGGACAGGGTTAGTTAGTCAGCCCCAGCATTTT.

This clone was seen once. The chain carries TRBV2 and TRBJ1-4; D call uncertain. V was shortened by 6 bases and J by 7 bases, with 12 bases between the two germline ends. This CDR3 region has 13 residues. Germline assignment: CDR1 SNHLY and CDR2 FYNNEI. The CDR3 DNA sequence: TGTGCCAGCAGGAAGATGTCGGGTGAAAAACTGTTTTTT. This translates into CASRKMSGEKLFF.

V is TRBV12-3 or TRBV12-4 and J is TRBJ2-1, with D possibly being TRBD2 (6 bases). Deletions cut 6 bases from V and 7 bases from J, with 13 bases between. The CDR3 consists of 13 residues. CDR3 DNA sequence: TGTGCCAGCAGCAACCCTGGGGGGAATGAGCAGTTCTTC. Translation: CASSNPGGNEQFF.

The chain is built from TRBV15 and TRBJ1-1; 9 nucleotides line up with TRBD1. Germline V gene data show CDR1 as LNHNV and CDR2 as YYDKDF (reference sequence). V gave up 0 bases and J gave up 2 bases; unmatched junction bases: 10. The CDR3 runs 18 residues. DNA for the CDR3: TGTGCCACCAGCAGAGAAGGACAGGGGATGGCACTCAACACTGAAGCTTTCTTT. This gives the protein CATSREGQGMALNTEAFF. The full variable domain, in which reference TRBV15 and TRBJ1-1 provide the parts outside the CDR3, is DAMVIQNPRYQVTQFGKPVTLSCSQTLNHNVMYWYQQKSSQAPKLLFHYYDKDFNNEADTPDNFQSRRPNTSFCFLDIRSPGLGDTAMYLCATSREGQGMALNTEAFFGQGTRLTVV.

The V and J genes are TRBV27 and TRBJ2-1, with D perhaps assigned TRBD1 or TRBD2 (5 bases each). Germline loops: CDR1 MNHEY, CDR2 SMNVEV (reference sequence). CDR3 length: 14 amino acids. Trimming cost V 2 bases and J 6 bases, with 11 bases left between them. This chain's CDR3 is CASSLRGVGNEQFF. CDR3 nucleotides: TGTGCCAGCAGTTTAAGAGGGGTGGGCAATGAGCAGTTCTTC.

J is TRBJ2-7 and V is TRBV5-1; D uncertain. This CDR3 is 11 amino acids long. In germline, CDR1 is SGHRS, CDR2 YFSETQ. V was shortened by 4 bases and J by 1 base, with 3 bases between the two germline ends. The CDR3 DNA follows: TGCGCCAGCAGCCCTTCCTACGAGCAGTACTTC. Residues: CASSPSYEQYF.

V gene TRBV16 combines with J gene TRBJ1-5; D is unresolved. Trimming took 2 bases from V and 5 from J, leaving 16 bases between them. The CDR3 contains 16 residues. Germline V lookup: CDR1 KGHSY, CDR2 FQNENV. DNA of the CDR3: TGTGCCAGCAGCCAAGCACAGCGGGGAGCACATCAGCCCCAGCATTTT. It specifies CASSQAQRGAHQPQHF.

The V call is TRBV5-1, the J call TRBJ1-4; TRBD1 is a possible D gene (5 bases). The CDR3 spans 18 residues. Germline CDR1 SGHRS, CDR2 YFSETQ. V lost 2 bases, J lost 0 bases, and 17 bases lay in between. CDR3 coding DNA: TGCGCCAGCAGCTTCGACTTATCCGGGGCCACAACTAATGAAAAACTGTTTTTT. Amino acids: CASSFDLSGATTNEKLFF.

V gene TRBV5-1 combines with J gene TRBJ1-6; D remains unclear. Germline CDR1 SGHRS, CDR2 YFSETQ. The CDR3 loop spans 16 amino acids. The germline V and J ends were trimmed by 4 bases and 7 bases, with 18 bases remaining between them. The CDR3 DNA reads TGCGCCAGCAGCCCGGCTGGAGGCAGTCTAAATTCACCCCTCCACTTT. Protein: CASSPAGGSLNSPLHF.

The rearrangement links TRBV2 to TRBJ2-1; 12 bases are shared with TRBD2. The CDR3 contains 14 residues. V dropped 7 bases and J dropped 12; count of bases not matched to a gene: 10. CDR1 is SNHLY, CDR2 FYNNEI, per germline. The CDR3 DNA sequence: TGTGCCAGCACCCCGGCTAGCGGGGGGGCTTCGCAGTTCTTC. Its protein product is CASTPASGGASQFF.

This rearrangement joins TRBV9 to TRBJ1-4; 9 nucleotides agree with TRBD1. The V gene's germline CDR1 is SGDLS and CDR2 YYNGEE. J lost 8 bases, V lost 0 bases, and 2 bases had no gene match. The CDR3 sequence is 14 residues long. The CDR3 DNA follows: TGTGCCAGCAGCGTAGGGACAGGGGTCGAAAAACTGTTTTTT. Translation: CASSVGTGVEKLFF.

This chain connects TRBV5-8 to TRBJ1-2, with D uncertain. The ends were cut back, 4 bases at V and 4 bases at J, with 20 bases in the middle. CDR1 is SGHTS, CDR2 YDEGEE, per germline. The CDR3 has 16 amino acids. The chain's CDR3 is CASSRLGSLRSYGYTF. The CDR3 region has the DNA TGTGCCAGCAGCCGACTCGGGAGTTTAAGAAGCTATGGCTACACCTTC. Full variable domain (rest looked up from reference TRBV5-8 and TRBJ1-2): EAGVTQSPTHLIKTRGQQATLRCSPISGHTSVYWYQQALGLGLQFLLWYDEGEERNRGNFPPRFSGRQFPNYSSELNVNALELEDSALYLCASSRLGSLRSYGYTFGSGTRLTVV.